The clone carrying this TCR beta chain was picked up many times. Time point meaning: sample taken at primary tumor resection. The authors sequenced whole RNA from tumor, nontumor lung or frozen PBMC without sorting. These data originate in a study of spatial heterogeneity in lung cancer. TCRdb reprocessed the 5' RACE reads via MiXCR and lists one record per CDR3 protein. The sample includes about 23,000 distinct CDR3 sequences, roughly 4.5% of them seen just once. CDR1 is KGHSH and CDR2 is LQKENI in the germline V gene. The CDR3 has 13 residues. Trimming cost V 1 base and J 3 bases, with 6 bases left between them.

The origin of this receptor is a male donor with early-stage non-small cell lung cancer. The material was PBMCs, obtained at surgery. V gene TRBV18 combines with J gene TRBJ2-5; D is uncertain. The CDR3, as DNA: TGTGCCAGCTCACCACTGGCAGAAGAGACCCAGTACTTC. It encodes CASSPLAEETQYF.